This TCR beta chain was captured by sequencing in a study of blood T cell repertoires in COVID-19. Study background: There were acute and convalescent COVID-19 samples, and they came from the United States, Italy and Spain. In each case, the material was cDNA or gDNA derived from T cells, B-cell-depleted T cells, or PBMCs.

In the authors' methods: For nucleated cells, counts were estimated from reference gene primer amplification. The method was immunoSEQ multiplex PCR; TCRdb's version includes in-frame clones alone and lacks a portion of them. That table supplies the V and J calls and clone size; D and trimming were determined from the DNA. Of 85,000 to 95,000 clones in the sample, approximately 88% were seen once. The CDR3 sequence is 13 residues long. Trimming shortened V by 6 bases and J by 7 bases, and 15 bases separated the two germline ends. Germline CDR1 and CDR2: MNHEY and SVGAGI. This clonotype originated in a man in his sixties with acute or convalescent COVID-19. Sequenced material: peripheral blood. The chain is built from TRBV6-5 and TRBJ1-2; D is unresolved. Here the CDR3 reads CASRPGYLGGYTF. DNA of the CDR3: TGTGCCAGCAGGCCCGGGTACCTAGGTGGCTACACCTTC.